This T cell receptor (beta chain) was observed in a study of CD8+CD57+ T cells in acquired aplastic anemia. The overall study: DNA from sorted CD4+ and CD8+ cells averaged around 3 ug.

Investigators profiled TCR beta VDJ and CDR3 from genomic DNA template. One entry per CDR3 protein, called by TCRdb with MiXCR from the reads. The sample holds approximately 250,000 distinct CDR3 sequences, approximately 86% seen once. Patients sequenced had flow cytometry evidence of CD8+CD57+ cell expansion. All patients had severe acquired aplastic anemia. When blood sampling took place, the patients had received no therapy. The V gene end was trimmed by 3 bases and the J gene end by 5 bases; junction bases not matched to a gene: 7. The germline V gene encodes CDR1 SGHTA and CDR2 FQGTGA. The CDR3 totals 16 residues.

The receptor comes from a human donor with aplastic anemia. The genes are TRBV7-3 and TRBJ2-2; 9 positions agree with TRBD1. What was sequenced was sorted CD4+, CD8+, or CD8+CD57+ T cells (not recorded which) from PBMCs. The CDR3: CASSFTGGEGTGELFF. The CDR3 bases are TGTGCCAGCAGCTTTACAGGGGGCGAGGGGACCGGGGAGCTGTTTTTT.